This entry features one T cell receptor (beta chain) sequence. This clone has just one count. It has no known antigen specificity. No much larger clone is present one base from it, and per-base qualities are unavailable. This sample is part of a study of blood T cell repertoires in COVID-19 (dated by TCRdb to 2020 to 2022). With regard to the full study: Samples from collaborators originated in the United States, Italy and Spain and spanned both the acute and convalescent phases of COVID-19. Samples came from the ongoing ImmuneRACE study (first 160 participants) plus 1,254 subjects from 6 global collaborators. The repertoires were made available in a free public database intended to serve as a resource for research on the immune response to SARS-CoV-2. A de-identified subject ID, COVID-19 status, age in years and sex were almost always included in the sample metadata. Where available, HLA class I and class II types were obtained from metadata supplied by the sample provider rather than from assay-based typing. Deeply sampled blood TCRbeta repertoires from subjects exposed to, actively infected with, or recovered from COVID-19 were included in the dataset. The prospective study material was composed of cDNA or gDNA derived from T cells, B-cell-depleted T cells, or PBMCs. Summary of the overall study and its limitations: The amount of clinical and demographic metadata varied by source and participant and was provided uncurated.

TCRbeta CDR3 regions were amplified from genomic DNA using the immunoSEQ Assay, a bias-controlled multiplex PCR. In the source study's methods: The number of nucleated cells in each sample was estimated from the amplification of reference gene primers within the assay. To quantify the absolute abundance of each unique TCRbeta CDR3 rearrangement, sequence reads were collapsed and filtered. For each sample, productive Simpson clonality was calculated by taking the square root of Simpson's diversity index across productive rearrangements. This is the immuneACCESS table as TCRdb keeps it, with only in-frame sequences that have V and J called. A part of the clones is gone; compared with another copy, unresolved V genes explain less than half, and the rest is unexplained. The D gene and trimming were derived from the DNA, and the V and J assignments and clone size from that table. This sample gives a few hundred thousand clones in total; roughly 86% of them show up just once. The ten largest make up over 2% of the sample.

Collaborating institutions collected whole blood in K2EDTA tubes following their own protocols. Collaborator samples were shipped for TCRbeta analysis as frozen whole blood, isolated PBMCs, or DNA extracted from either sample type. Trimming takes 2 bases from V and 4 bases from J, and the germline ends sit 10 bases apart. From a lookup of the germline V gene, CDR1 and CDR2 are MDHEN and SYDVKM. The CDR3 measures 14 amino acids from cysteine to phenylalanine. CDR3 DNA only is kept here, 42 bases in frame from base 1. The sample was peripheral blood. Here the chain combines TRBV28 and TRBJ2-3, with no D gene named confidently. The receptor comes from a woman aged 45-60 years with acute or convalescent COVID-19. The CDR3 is CASSLEVGSDTQYF. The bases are TGTGCCAGCAGTTTAGAGGTCGGCTCAGATACGCAGTATTTT.